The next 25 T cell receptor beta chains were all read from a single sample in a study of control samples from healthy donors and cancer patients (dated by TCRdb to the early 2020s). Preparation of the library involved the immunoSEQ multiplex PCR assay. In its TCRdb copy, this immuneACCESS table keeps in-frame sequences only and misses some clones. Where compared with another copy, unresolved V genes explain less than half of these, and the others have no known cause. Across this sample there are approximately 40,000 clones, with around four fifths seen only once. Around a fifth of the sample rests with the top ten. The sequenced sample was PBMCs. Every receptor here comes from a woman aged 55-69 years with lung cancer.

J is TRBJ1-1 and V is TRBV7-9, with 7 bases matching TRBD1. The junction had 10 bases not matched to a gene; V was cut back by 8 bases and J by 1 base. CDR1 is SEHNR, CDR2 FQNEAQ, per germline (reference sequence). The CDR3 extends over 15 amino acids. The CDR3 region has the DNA TGTGCCAGCCTATGGGGGGGGACAGAGAACACTGAAGCTTTCTTT. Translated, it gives CASLWGGTENTEAFF.

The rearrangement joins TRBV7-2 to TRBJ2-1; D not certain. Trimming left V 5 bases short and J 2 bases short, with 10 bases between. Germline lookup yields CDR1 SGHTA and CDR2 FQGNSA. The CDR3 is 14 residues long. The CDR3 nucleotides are TGTGCCAGCAGCGCGACCGCCCCCTACAATGAGCAGTTCTTC. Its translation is CASSATAPYNEQFF.

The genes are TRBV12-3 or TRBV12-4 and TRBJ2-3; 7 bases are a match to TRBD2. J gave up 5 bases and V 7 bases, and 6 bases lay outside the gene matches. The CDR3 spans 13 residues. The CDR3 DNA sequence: TGTGCCAGCAAGCGGGGCCAGGGAGATACGCAGTATTTT. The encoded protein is CASKRGQGDTQYF.

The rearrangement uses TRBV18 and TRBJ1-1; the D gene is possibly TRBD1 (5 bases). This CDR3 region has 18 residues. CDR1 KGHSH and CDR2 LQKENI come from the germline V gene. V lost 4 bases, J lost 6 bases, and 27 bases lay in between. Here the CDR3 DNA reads TGTGCCAGCTCACAAGACTCTGGACGTCGGGGGGGTGTACCTGAAGCTTTCTTT. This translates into CASSQDSGRRGGVPEAFF.

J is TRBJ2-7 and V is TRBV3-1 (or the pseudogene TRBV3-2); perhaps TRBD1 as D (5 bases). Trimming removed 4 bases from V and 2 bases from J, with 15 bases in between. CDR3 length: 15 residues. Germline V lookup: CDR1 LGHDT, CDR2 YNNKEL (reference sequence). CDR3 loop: CASSRGPESPYEQYF. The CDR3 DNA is TGTGCCAGCAGCCGGGGCCCGGAAAGCCCCTACGAGCAGTACTTC.

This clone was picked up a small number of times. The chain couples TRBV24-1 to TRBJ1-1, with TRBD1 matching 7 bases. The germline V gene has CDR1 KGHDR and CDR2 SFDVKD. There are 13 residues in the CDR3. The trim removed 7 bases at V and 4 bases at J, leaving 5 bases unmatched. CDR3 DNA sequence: TGTGCCACCAGGGGCTCAGGGGGCACTGAAGCTTTCTTT. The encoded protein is CATRGSGGTEAFF.

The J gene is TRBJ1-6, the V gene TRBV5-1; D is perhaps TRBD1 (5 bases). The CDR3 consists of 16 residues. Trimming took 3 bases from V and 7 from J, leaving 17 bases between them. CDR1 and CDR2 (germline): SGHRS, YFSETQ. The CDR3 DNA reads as TGCGCCAGCAGCTACGGTCTTCGGGACCTGAATTCACCCCTCCACTTT. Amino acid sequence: CASSYGLRDLNSPLHF.

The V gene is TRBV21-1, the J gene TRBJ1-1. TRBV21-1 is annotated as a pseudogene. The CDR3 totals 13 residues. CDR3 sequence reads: CAGSPGRATEAFF. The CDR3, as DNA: TGTGCCGGGAGCCCCGGGAGGGCCACTGAAGCTTTCTTT.

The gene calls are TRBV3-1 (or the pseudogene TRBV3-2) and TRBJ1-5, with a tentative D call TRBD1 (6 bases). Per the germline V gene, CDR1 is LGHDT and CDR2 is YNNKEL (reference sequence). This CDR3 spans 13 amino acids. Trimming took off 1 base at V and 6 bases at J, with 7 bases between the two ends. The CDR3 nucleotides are TGTGCCAGCAGCCAAGTACAGGGTCAGCCCCAGCATTTT. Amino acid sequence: CASSQVQGQPQHF.

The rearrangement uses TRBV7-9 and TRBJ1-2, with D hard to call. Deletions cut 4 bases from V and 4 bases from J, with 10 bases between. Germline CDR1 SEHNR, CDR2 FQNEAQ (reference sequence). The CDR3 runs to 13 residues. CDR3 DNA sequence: TGTGCCAGCAGCTCCCAGCAGATCTATGGCTACACCTTC. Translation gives CASSSQQIYGYTF.

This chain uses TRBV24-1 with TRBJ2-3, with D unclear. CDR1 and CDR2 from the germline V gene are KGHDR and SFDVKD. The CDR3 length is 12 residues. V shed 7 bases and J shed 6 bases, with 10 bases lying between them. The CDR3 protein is CATRGLGDTQYF. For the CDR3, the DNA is TGTGCCACCAGGGGCCTAGGTGATACGCAGTATTTT.

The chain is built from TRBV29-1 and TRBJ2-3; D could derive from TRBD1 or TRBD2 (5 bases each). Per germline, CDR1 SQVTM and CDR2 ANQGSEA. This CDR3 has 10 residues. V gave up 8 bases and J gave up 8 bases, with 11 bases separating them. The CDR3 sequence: CSLGTATQYF. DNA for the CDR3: TGCAGCTTAGGGACGGCTACGCAGTATTTT.

The CDR3: CASSPLGTEAFF. The CDR3 DNA follows: TGCGCCAGCAGCCCCTTGGGGACTGAAGCTTTCTTT. The chain carries TRBV5-1 and TRBJ1-1; no clear D gene. This CDR3 is built from 12 residues. Germline loops: CDR1 SGHRS, CDR2 YFSETQ. Trimming shortened V by 4 bases and J by 5 bases, and 9 bases separated the two germline ends.

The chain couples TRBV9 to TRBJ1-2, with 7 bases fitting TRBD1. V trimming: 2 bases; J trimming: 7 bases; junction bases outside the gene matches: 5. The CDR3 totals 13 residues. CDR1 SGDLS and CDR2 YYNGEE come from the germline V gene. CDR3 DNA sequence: TGTGCCAGCAGCGTGGGAGGGGGCAGTGGCTACACCTTC. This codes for CASSVGGGSGYTF. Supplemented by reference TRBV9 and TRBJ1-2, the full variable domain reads DSGVTQTPKHLITATGQRVTLRCSPRSGDLSVYWYQQSLDQGLQFLIQYYNGEERAKGNILERFSAQQFPDLHSELNLSSLELGDSALYFCASSVGGGSGYTFGSGTRLTVV.

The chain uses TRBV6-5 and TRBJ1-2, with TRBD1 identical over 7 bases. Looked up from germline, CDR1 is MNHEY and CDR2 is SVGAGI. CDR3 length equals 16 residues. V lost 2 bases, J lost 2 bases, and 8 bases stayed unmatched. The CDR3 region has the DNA TGTGCCAGCAGTTACCCCGACAGGGCGAGGAACTATGGCTACACCTTC. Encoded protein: CASSYPDRARNYGYTF.

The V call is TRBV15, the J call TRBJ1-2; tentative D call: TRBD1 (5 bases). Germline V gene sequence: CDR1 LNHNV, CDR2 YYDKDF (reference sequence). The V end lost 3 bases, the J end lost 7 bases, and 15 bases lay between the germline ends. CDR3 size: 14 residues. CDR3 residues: CATSRAGGDGGYTF. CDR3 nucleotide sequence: TGTGCCACCAGCAGGGCAGGAGGGGACGGTGGCTACACCTTC.

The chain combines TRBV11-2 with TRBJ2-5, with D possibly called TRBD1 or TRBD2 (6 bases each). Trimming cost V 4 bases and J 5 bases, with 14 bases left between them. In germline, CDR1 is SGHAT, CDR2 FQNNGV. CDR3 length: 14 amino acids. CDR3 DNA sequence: TGTGCCAGCAGCTACGTGGGGGGCCGGGAGACCCAGTACTTC. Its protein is CASSYVGGRETQYF.

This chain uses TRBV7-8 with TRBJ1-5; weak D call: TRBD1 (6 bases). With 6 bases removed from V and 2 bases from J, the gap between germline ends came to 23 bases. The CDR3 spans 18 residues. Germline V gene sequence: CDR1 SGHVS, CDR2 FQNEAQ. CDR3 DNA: TGTGCCAGCAGTTTAACCGCTAGGGGGGTCGGTGGCAATCAGCCCCAGCATTTT. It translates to CASSLTARGVGGNQPQHF.

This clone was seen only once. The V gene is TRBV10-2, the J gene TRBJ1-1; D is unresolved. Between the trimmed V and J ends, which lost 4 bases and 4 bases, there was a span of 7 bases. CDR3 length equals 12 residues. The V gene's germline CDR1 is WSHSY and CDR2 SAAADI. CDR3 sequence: CASSGIGTEAFF. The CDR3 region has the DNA TGCGCCAGCAGTGGTATCGGCACTGAAGCTTTCTTT.

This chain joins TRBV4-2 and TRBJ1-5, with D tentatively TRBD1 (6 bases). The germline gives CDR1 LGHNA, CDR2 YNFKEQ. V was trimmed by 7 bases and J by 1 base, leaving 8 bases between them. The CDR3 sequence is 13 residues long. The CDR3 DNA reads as TGTGCCAGCAAGGGGGAGAGCAATCAGCCCCAGCATTTT. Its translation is CASKGESNQPQHF.

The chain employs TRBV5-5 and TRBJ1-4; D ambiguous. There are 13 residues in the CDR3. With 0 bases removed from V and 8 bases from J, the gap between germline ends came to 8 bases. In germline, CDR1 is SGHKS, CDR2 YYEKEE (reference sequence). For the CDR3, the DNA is TGTGCCAGCAGCTTGGGACTGGAAGAAAAACTGTTTTTT. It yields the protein CASSLGLEEKLFF. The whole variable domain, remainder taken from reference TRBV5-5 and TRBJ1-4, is DAGVTQSPTHLIKTRGQQVTLRCSPISGHKSVSWYQQVLGQGPQFIFQYYEKEERGRGNFPDRFSARQFPNYSSELNVNALLLGDSALYLCASSLGLEEKLFFGSGTQLSVL.

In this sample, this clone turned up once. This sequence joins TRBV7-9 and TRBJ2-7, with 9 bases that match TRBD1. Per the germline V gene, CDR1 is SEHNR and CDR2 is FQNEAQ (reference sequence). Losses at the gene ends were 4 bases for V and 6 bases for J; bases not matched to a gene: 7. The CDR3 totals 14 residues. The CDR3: CASSSWTGEGEQYF. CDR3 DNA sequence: TGTGCCAGCAGCTCCTGGACAGGGGAGGGCGAGCAGTACTTC.

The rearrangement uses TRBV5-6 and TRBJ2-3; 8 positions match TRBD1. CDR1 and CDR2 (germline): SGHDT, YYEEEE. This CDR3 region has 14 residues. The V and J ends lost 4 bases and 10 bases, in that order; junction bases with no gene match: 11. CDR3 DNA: TGTGCCAGCAGCCCAGGACAGGGAATCTGGGCGCAGTATTTT. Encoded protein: CASSPGQGIWAQYF.

The CDR3 DNA reads TGCAGTGCTAGTAAAGAGAGCTCCTATAATTCACCCCTCCACTTT. Encoded protein: CSASKESSYNSPLHF. The chain combines TRBV20-1 with TRBJ1-6; no reliable D call. CDR1 is DFQATT and CDR2 is SNEGSKA in the germline V gene (reference sequence). V lost 3 bases and J lost 0, with 9 bases in between. This CDR3 spans 15 amino acids.

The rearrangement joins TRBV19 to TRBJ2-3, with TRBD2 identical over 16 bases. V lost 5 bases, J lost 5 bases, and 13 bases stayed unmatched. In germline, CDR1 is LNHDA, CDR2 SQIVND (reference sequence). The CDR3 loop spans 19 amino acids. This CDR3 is CASSSKAGLAGGPVDTQYF. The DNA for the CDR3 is TGTGCCAGTAGTTCAAAGGCGGGACTAGCGGGAGGGCCCGTAGATACGCAGTATTTT.